Here is one T cell receptor (beta chain) with its context. Participants were aged 18 to 89 years, lived in 25 or so US areas, and enrolled virtually. The germline V gene has CDR1 KGHSH and CDR2 LQKENI. Trimming removed 4 bases from V and 7 bases from J, with 16 bases in between. The CDR3 sequence is 14 residues long. The sample originates from a study of blood T cell repertoires in COVID-19. Study-level information: Donors in the United States, Italy and Spain gave samples during acute or convalescent COVID-19. The cDNA or gDNA used as material had been derived from T cells, B-cell-depleted T cells, or PBMCs.

Repertoires were generated with immunoSEQ multiplex PCR, while TCRdb's copy carries only in-frame clones and drops some. Of around 250,000 clones in the sample, 86% were seen once. This TCR was sampled from a woman in her forties or fifties who had recovered from COVID-19. Sequencing was performed on PBMCs or T cells enriched from blood (not recorded which). The genes are TRBV18 and TRBJ1-2, with D maybe TRBD1 (5 bases). This CDR3 reads CASSLNRGESGYTF. DNA of the CDR3: TGTGCCAGCTCACTAAACCGGGGGGAATCTGGCTACACCTTC.